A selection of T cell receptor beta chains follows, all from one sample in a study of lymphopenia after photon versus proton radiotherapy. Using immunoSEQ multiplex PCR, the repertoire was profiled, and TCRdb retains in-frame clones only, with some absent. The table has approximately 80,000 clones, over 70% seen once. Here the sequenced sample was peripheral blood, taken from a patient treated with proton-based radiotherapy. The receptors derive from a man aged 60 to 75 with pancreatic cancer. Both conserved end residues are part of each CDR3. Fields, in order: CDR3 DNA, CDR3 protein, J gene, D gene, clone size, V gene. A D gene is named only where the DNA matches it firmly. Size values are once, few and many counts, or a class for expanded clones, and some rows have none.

TGCGCCAGCAGCCAAGGTACAGGGATTAACTTTGAAGCTTTCTTT CASSQGTGINFEAFF TRBJ1-1 NA NA TRBV4-1
TGTGCCAGCAGCCCGGGACAGGGTCGAAATGAGCAGTTCTTC CASSPGQGRNEQFF TRBJ2-1 TRBD1 NA TRBV5-4
TGTGCCAGTAGTAAGGGGGCAACTAGCACAGATACGCAGTATTTT CASSKGATSTDTQYF TRBJ2-3 TRBD1 NA TRBV19
TGCGCCAGCAGCTTGGGGACAGCCAAAAATTCTAACTATGGCTACACCTTC CASSLGTAKNSNYGYTF TRBJ1-2 NA NA TRBV5-1
TGTGCCAGCAGTCCTAGCGGGAGCAACACCGGGGAGCTGTTTTTT CASSPSGSNTGELFF TRBJ2-2 TRBD2 NA TRBV6-1
TGTGCCAGCAGTGAGGGACAGCCCACCGGGGAGCTGTTTTTT CASSEGQPTGELFF TRBJ2-2 TRBD1 NA TRBV6-1
TGTGCCTGGAAAGCAGGGATGGGAAATTCACCCCTCCACTTT CAWKAGMGNSPLHF TRBJ1-6 NA NA TRBV30
TGTGCCAGCAGCTTAGAGCGTTCCCGGGGTTACAATGAGCAGTTCTTC CASSLERSRGYNEQFF TRBJ2-1 NA NA TRBV7-8
TGCAGCGTTGGACACCCCGGTGGGGAGACCCAGTACTTC CSVGHPGGETQYF TRBJ2-5 NA NA TRBV29-1
TGTGCCAGTAGTATGAGGGGGGGCGAGCAGTACTTC CASSMRGGEQYF TRBJ2-7 NA NA TRBV19
TGCGCCAGCAGTTCCGTTGGGGACAACACTGAAGCTTTCTTT CASSSVGDNTEAFF TRBJ1-1 NA NA TRBV5-1
TGTGCCAGCTCACTACAGGGGAACACTGAAGCTTTCTTT CASSLQGNTEAFF TRBJ1-1 NA NA TRBV18
TGTGCCATCAGTGAACTTGTCGGGGAGCTGTTTTTT CAISELVGELFF TRBJ2-2 NA NA TRBV10-3
TGTGCCAGTAAGACGGTTAGCAATCAGCCCCAGCATTTT CASKTVSNQPQHF TRBJ1-5 NA few TRBV28
TGTGCCAGCAGCTTGGACAGCTCCTACGAGCAGTACTTC CASSLDSSYEQYF TRBJ2-7 NA NA TRBV7-8
TGTGCCAGCAGTGAATTCTCAGCTTCCAATCAGCCCCAGCATTTT CASSEFSASNQPQHF TRBJ1-5 NA NA TRBV2
TGTGCCAGCAGTCCACAAGGGGCCAGAGAGAACCAGTACTTC CASSPQGARENQYF TRBJ2-5 NA NA TRBV6-5
TGCACCAGCAGCCCGCGTGGGTGTATATCTAACTTAACTAATGAAAAACTGTTTTTT CTSSPRGCISNLTNEKLFF TRBJ1-4 NA NA TRBV1
TGTGCCAGCAGCTTATATGCGGATCGAGAGACCCAGTACTTC CASSLYADRETQYF TRBJ2-5 NA NA TRBV7-9
TGTGCCAGCAGCTTGGGGGACTCTGGAAACACCATATATTTT CASSLGDSGNTIYF TRBJ1-3 NA NA TRBV5-6
TGTGCCAGCAGCGTAGGCCAAGAGACCCAGTACTTC CASSVGQETQYF TRBJ2-5 NA NA TRBV9
TGCGCCAGCAGCCAAGTTCTGGGTTTATACGAGCAGTACTTC CASSQVLGLYEQYF TRBJ2-7 NA NA TRBV4-3
TGTGCCAGCAGCCCCACGGGGAACACTGAAGCTTTCTTT CASSPTGNTEAFF TRBJ1-1 NA NA TRBV5-4
TGTGCCAGCAGCCAAAGGACAGTATCTAATTCACCCCTCCACTTT CASSQRTVSNSPLHF TRBJ1-6 NA NA TRBV14
TGTGCCAGCAGCGCCAGGGCAAGAGGGGACACTGAAGCTTTCTTT CASSARARGDTEAFF TRBJ1-1 NA NA TRBV9
TGTGCCAGCCTCACTAGCGGGGTCAATGAGCAGTTCTTC CASLTSGVNEQFF TRBJ2-1 TRBD2 NA TRBV28
TGTGCCAGCAGCTTCCGGAGGGGATCTCCTGAAGCTTTCTTT CASSFRRGSPEAFF TRBJ1-1 NA NA TRBV7-2
TGTGCCAGCAGTTTCCAGGGGTGGTATTCACCCCTCCACTTT CASSFQGWYSPLHF TRBJ1-6 NA NA TRBV28
TGTGCCAGCAGCCTCGCCGGGACACTGTACGAGCAGTACTTC CASSLAGTLYEQYF TRBJ2-7 NA NA TRBV5-4
TGTGCCAGCAGCTTGGGGCAGCGCCGCTCTGGAAACACCATATATTTT CASSLGQRRSGNTIYF TRBJ1-3 NA NA TRBV5-6
TGTGCCAGCAGTTTACGGACAGGGTCCTCTGGGGCCAACGTCCTGACTTTC CASSLRTGSSGANVLTF TRBJ2-6 TRBD1 NA TRBV27
TGTGCCAGCAGTTCCGACAGTAACTATGGCTACACCTTC CASSSDSNYGYTF TRBJ1-2 NA NA TRBV6-6
TGTGCCAGCAGTGGGGGACAGGGTATCTACGAGCAGTACTTC CASSGGQGIYEQYF TRBJ2-7 TRBD1 NA TRBV6-1
TGTGCCAGCAGAGGGGGGACAGTAGGGTACACCGGGGAGCTGTTTTTT CASRGGTVGYTGELFF TRBJ2-2 NA NA TRBV28
TGTGCCAGCAGTTACCTGGGCCTGGCTAGCGGGAGTAAAGATACGCAGTATTTT CASSYLGLASGSKDTQYF TRBJ2-3 TRBD2 NA TRBV7-9
TGTGCCACCAAAGGGACCACAGATACGCAGTATTTT CATKGTTDTQYF TRBJ2-3 NA NA TRBV19
TGTGCCAGCAGTGAAGGGACAGGGGGCCGAACTGAAGCTTTCTTT CASSEGTGGRTEAFF TRBJ1-1 TRBD1 NA TRBV6-1
TGCGCCAGCAGCCAGGTTGGAAACACCATATATTTT CASSQVGNTIYF TRBJ1-3 NA NA TRBV4-3
TGTGCCAGCACCGGGCCGGGGACATACAATGAGCAGTTCTTC CASTGPGTYNEQFF TRBJ2-1 NA NA TRBV9
TGTGCCAGCAGCTCGGCAGGGTATTACGATACGCAGTATTTT CASSSAGYYDTQYF TRBJ2-3 NA NA TRBV7-9
TGTGCCAGCACTTGGGACCGAGCGGGGGAGCAGTACTTC CASTWDRAGEQYF TRBJ2-7 TRBD2 NA TRBV6-1
TGCGCCAGCAGCTTGGAGGGACGGACGGAAGAGACCCAGTACTTC CASSLEGRTEETQYF TRBJ2-5 NA NA TRBV5-1
TGTGCCAGCAGCGCAGGGACAGGGGGCTCCTACGAGCAGTACTTC CASSAGTGGSYEQYF TRBJ2-7 TRBD1 NA TRBV11-2
TGTGCCAGCAGATTTAAGACAGGAGGCACTGAAGCTTTCTTT CASRFKTGGTEAFF TRBJ1-1 NA NA TRBV28
TGTGCCAGCAGCCAAGGAATACCTGGAGGCGAAGGGCTATCTAACTATGGCTACACCTTC CASSQGIPGGEGLSNYGYTF TRBJ1-2 NA NA TRBV14
TGTGCCAGCAGTGACCACGAGCAGTACTTC CASSDHEQYF TRBJ2-7 NA few TRBV25-1
TGTGCCATCAGTGAGGGGACAGGGGCCGCTAATGAAAAACTGTTTTTT CAISEGTGAANEKLFF TRBJ1-4 TRBD1 NA TRBV10-3
TGTGCCAGCAGCTTAGGCGGAGATCAGCCCCAGCATTTT CASSLGGDQPQHF TRBJ1-5 NA NA TRBV11-2
TGTGCCAGCAGCCAACTTGCCCGCTACGAGCAGTACTTC CASSQLARYEQYF TRBJ2-7 NA NA TRBV4-2
TGTGCCAGCAGCCAGGGGAGGGTGGGTACCTACGAGCAGTACTTC CASSQGRVGTYEQYF TRBJ2-7 NA few TRBV6-5
TGTGCCAGCAGTTATACGGTTTTGACCTACAATGAGCAGTTCTTC CASSYTVLTYNEQFF TRBJ2-1 NA NA TRBV6-5
TGCGCCAGTCCCTTGCCCTCTGGAAACACCATATATTTT CASPLPSGNTIYF TRBJ1-3 NA NA TRBV10-1
TGCGCCAGCAGCCAAGGGGGGGCTAGCGGGAGGGTCCAAAACATTCAGTACTTC CASSQGGASGRVQNIQYF TRBJ2-4 TRBD2 NA TRBV4-1
TGTGCCAGCAGTCCGGACGGTAGGCAGTACTTC CASSPDGRQYF TRBJ2-7 NA NA TRBV28
TGTGCCTGGAGTGTGGGGACTGGCTCTGGAAACACCATATATTTT CAWSVGTGSGNTIYF TRBJ1-3 NA NA TRBV30